The 25 T cell receptor beta chains given below trace back to one sample, sequenced in a study of cytomegalovirus exposure and HLA in healthy donors. Primers included in the PCR were 60 Vbeta and 13 Jbeta primers. Assay: immunoSEQ multiplex PCR; the TCRdb copy retains only in-frame clones and omits some. The table includes under 200,000 clones, 60% to 80% detected once. What was sequenced was PBMCs. These receptors were collected from a man aged 50 or older in good health and CMV-seropositive.

The chain is built from TRBV6-5 and TRBJ2-1, with TRBD1 matching over 8 bases. This CDR3 has 13 amino acids. The germline V gene encodes CDR1 MNHEY and CDR2 SVGAGI. V gave up 6 bases and J gave up 7 bases; unmatched junction bases: 5. Here the CDR3 DNA reads TGTGCCAGCAGCACCGGGACAGGTAATGAGCAGTTCTTC. Its translation: CASSTGTGNEQFF.

This clone showed up just a few times. CDR3 DNA sequence: TGTGCCAGCAGCTTGGGACACAGAAGCAATGAGCAGTTCTTC. This codes for CASSLGHRSNEQFF. The rearrangement uses TRBV11-2 and TRBJ2-1, with D perhaps TRBD1 (6 bases). The CDR3 is made up of 14 amino acids. Germline V gene lookup returns CDR1 SGHAT and CDR2 FQNNGV. Trimming stripped 3 bases from V and 6 bases from J, with 12 bases between.

The rearrangement links TRBV9 to TRBJ1-2; 7 bases are shared with TRBD1. CDR3 length: 15 amino acids. Per the germline V gene, CDR1 is SGDLS and CDR2 is YYNGEE. V trimming: 4 bases; J trimming: 2 bases; junction bases outside the gene matches: 8. This CDR3 is CASSPRTGSNYGYTF. Here the CDR3 DNA reads TGTGCCAGCAGCCCCCGGACAGGCTCGAACTATGGCTACACCTTC.

CDR3 protein: CASSLAGGADQPQHF. The CDR3, as DNA: TGTGCCAGCAGCTTAGCTGGGGGCGCGGATCAGCCCCAGCATTTT. The chain is built from TRBV7-9 and TRBJ1-5; possibly TRBD1 for D (6 bases). Per the germline V gene, CDR1 is SEHNR and CDR2 is FQNEAQ (reference sequence). This CDR3 contains 15 residues. Trimming left V 0 bases short and J 5 bases short, with 11 bases between.

V usage is TRBV28 and J usage is TRBJ2-7, with 7 bases that match TRBD1. The CDR3 spans 13 residues. V lost 6 bases to trimming and J lost 3 bases; unmatched junction nucleotides: 5. CDR1 is MDHEN, CDR2 SYDVKM, per germline. CDR3 region: CASRDRSHYEQYV. The CDR3 coding sequence is TGTGCCAGCAGGGACAGGAGCCACTACGAGCAGTACGTC.

This sequence joins TRBV5-1 and TRBJ1-1; no clear D. V lost 0 bases and J 5 bases, leaving 11 bases between the germline ends. CDR1 and CDR2 from the germline V gene are SGHRS and YFSETQ. This CDR3 is built from 14 residues. For the CDR3, the DNA is TGCGCCAGCAGCTTGGTGGAGGGTCTAACTGAAGCTTTCTTT. Its translation: CASSLVEGLTEAFF.

This clone was counted only a few times. This chain links TRBV5-4 with TRBJ1-3; 7 bases agree with TRBD1. Looked up from germline, CDR1 is SGHNT and CDR2 is YYREEE (reference sequence). Germline trimming cut 3 bases from V and 4 bases from J; bases unmatched to any gene: 7. This CDR3 is built from 15 residues. The DNA of the CDR3 is TGTGCCAGCAGCTCGAGCAGGGGGACAGGAAACACCATATATTTT. Protein: CASSSSRGTGNTIYF. Variable domain in full (rest from reference TRBV5-4 and TRBJ1-3): ETGVTQSPTHLIKTRGQQVTLRCSSQSGHNTVSWYQQALGQGPQFIFQYYREEENGRGNFPPRFSGLQFPNYSSELNVNALELDDSALYLCASSSSRGTGNTIYFGEGSWLTVV.

The chain joins TRBV5-1 to TRBJ1-5; D is possibly TRBD1 (5 bases). The germline gives CDR1 SGHRS, CDR2 YFSETQ. Between the trimmed V and J ends, which lost 4 bases and 0 bases, there was a span of 11 bases. The CDR3 is 15 amino acids. In nucleotides, the CDR3 is TGCGCCAGCAGCCCAGGGCTTACTAGCAATCAGCCCCAGCATTTT. The encoded protein is CASSPGLTSNQPQHF. The full variable domain, in which reference TRBV5-1 and TRBJ1-5 provide the parts outside the CDR3, is KAGVTQTPRYLIKTRGQQVTLSCSPISGHRSVSWYQQTPGQGLQFLFEYFSETQRNKGNFPGRFSGRQFSNSRSEMNVSTLELGDSALYLCASSPGLTSNQPQHFGDGTRLSIL.

The chain combines TRBV15 with TRBJ1-5, with D possibly being TRBD1 (5 bases). The CDR3 covers 13 residues. V was clipped by 3 bases and J by 7 bases, with 10 bases between them. CDR1 LNHNV and CDR2 YYDKDF come from the germline V gene (reference sequence). CDR3: CATSSPQGQPQHF. As DNA, the CDR3 is TGTGCCACCAGCAGCCCCCAGGGACAGCCCCAGCATTTT.

V usage is TRBV28 and J usage is TRBJ1-3; no clear D gene. Germline assignment: CDR1 MDHEN and CDR2 SYDVKM. V was shortened by 5 bases and J by 0 bases, with 5 bases between the two germline ends. This CDR3 is built from 13 residues. CDR3 protein: CASSPHSGNTIYF. The CDR3 DNA sequence: TGTGCCAGCAGTCCCCACTCTGGAAACACCATATATTTT.

This clone was counted a few times. V gene TRBV6-5 combines with J gene TRBJ2-2; weak D call: TRBD2 (5 bases). The V end lost 1 base, the J end lost 13 bases, and 22 bases lay between the germline ends. The CDR3 runs to 16 residues. Germline values: CDR1 MNHEY, CDR2 SVGAGI. CDR3 residues: CASSYWAGETRAGLFF. The CDR3 DNA reads as TGTGCCAGCAGTTACTGGGCCGGGGAGACGCGGGCGGGGCTGTTTTTT.

This clone was detected only a few times. The chain has TRBV18 and TRBJ2-5; D is undetermined. The germline gives CDR1 KGHSH, CDR2 LQKENI. V was clipped by 5 bases and J by 1 base, with 8 bases between them. CDR3 length equals 13 residues. Here the CDR3 DNA reads TGTGCCAGCTCAGCACTGGCCCAAGAGACCCAGTACTTC. It specifies CASSALAQETQYF.

The V gene is TRBV6-1, the J gene TRBJ1-5; no firm D call. From germline, CDR1 is MNHNS and CDR2 SASEGT. The V end lost 7 bases, the J end lost 6 bases, and 19 bases lay between the germline ends. This CDR3 region has 15 residues. CDR3 nucleotides: TGTGCCAGCAAAAGGATAATCCGGGAGGGTCAGCCCCAGCATTTT. Protein sequence: CASKRIIREGQPQHF.

CDR3 sequence reads: CASRDRLAGTDTQYF. Written as DNA, the CDR3 is TGTGCCAGCAGGGACCGGCTAGCGGGAACAGATACGCAGTATTTT. The genes are TRBV27 and TRBJ2-3, with 9 positions matching TRBD2. CDR1 is MNHEY, CDR2 SMNVEV, per germline (reference sequence). The CDR3 length is 15 residues. The ends lost 6 bases at V and 3 bases at J; junction bases unmatched: 7.

The chain employs TRBV11-2 and TRBJ1-1; possibly TRBD1 for D (5 bases). Per germline, CDR1 SGHAT and CDR2 FQNNGV. This CDR3 is 14 amino acids long. V lost 4 bases and J 1 base, leaving 10 bases between the germline ends. The CDR3 spells CASSSLRGNTEAFF. CDR3 DNA sequence: TGTGCCAGCAGCTCCCTAAGGGGGAACACTGAAGCTTTCTTT.

The chain's CDR3 is CAWTGTRSSPLHF. CDR3 bases: TGTGCCTGGACCGGGACAAGGAGTTCACCCCTCCACTTT. The chain links TRBV30 to TRBJ1-6; D may be TRBD1 (6 bases). Germline V gene data show CDR1 as GTSNPN and CDR2 as SVGIG (reference sequence). There are 13 residues in the CDR3. Trimming pared 4 bases from V and 9 bases from J, leaving 13 bases between.

V usage is TRBV29-1 and J usage is TRBJ2-3; 10 positions match TRBD1. V lost 7 bases to trimming and J lost 6 bases; unmatched junction nucleotides: 1. Germline CDR1 reads SQVTM; CDR2 reads ANQGSEA. This CDR3 is 11 amino acids long. CDR3 nucleotides: TGCAGCGGGGACAGGGGCGATACGCAGTATTTT. Amino acid sequence: CSGDRGDTQYF.

This rearrangement joins TRBV7-8 to TRBJ1-2; TRBD1 is a possible D gene (5 bases). This CDR3 is 13 amino acids long. The germline V and J ends were trimmed by 0 bases and 8 bases, with 10 bases remaining between them. Germline V gene sequence: CDR1 SGHVS, CDR2 FQNEAQ. CDR3 in DNA: TGTGCCAGCAGCTTAGCTCAGGGCTCGGGCTACACCTTC. This gives the protein CASSLAQGSGYTF. Variable domain in full (rest from reference TRBV7-8 and TRBJ1-2): GAGVSQSPRYKVAKRGQDVALRCDPISGHVSLFWYQQALGQGPEFLTYFQNEAQLDKSGLPSDRFFAERPEGSVSTLKIQRTQQEDSAVYLCASSLAQGSGYTFGSGTRLTVV.

The chain is built from TRBV25-1 and TRBJ2-1; 10 bases agree with TRBD2. Germline trimming cut 4 bases from V and 9 bases from J; bases unmatched to any gene: 9. This CDR3 comprises 15 residues. Per germline, CDR1 MGHDK and CDR2 SYGVNS. The CDR3 loop reads CASSARAGGPGEQFF. CDR3 DNA: TGTGCCAGCAGTGCCAGAGCGGGGGGGCCGGGTGAGCAGTTCTTC.

The rearrangement uses TRBV7-2 and TRBJ1-5, with TRBD1 matching 7 bases. CDR1 is SGHTA and CDR2 is FQGNSA in the germline V gene. This CDR3 is 12 amino acids long. Trimming at V came to 10 bases and at J to 6 bases, leaving 6 bases not matched to a gene. Here the CDR3 reads CATSDRAQPQHF. CDR3 coding DNA: TGTGCCACCAGTGACAGGGCTCAGCCCCAGCATTTT.

The chain recombines TRBV7-2 with TRBJ2-5, with 9 bases identical to TRBD2. The CDR3 length is 17 residues. Losses at the gene ends were 2 bases for V and 3 bases for J; bases not matched to a gene: 10. In germline, CDR1 is SGHTA, CDR2 FQGNSA. The CDR3, as DNA: TGTGCCAGCAGCTTAAGCGGGGGGCATATCTCCGAAGAGACCCAGTACTTC. It translates to CASSLSGGHISEETQYF.

The chain combines TRBV27 with TRBJ1-4; D perhaps matches TRBD1 (6 bases). Germline V gene data show CDR1 as MNHEY and CDR2 as SMNVEV (reference sequence). The CDR3 runs 13 residues. Trimming pared 5 bases from V and 4 bases from J, leaving 8 bases between. The CDR3, as DNA: TGTGCCAGCAGTGTACAGGGTAATGAAAAACTGTTTTTT. This codes for CASSVQGNEKLFF.

This chain uses TRBV5-1 with TRBJ2-3; D perhaps matches TRBD1 (5 bases). CDR1 is SGHRS and CDR2 is YFSETQ in the germline V gene. Trimming took 2 bases from V and 0 from J, leaving 10 bases between them. The CDR3 runs to 15 residues. CDR3 loop: CASSFRDRSTDTQYF. The CDR3 DNA reads as TGCGCCAGCAGCTTCAGGGATAGGAGCACAGATACGCAGTATTTT.

The chain has TRBV2 and TRBJ2-1; 8 nucleotides line up with TRBD1. Germline-derived CDR1 and CDR2 are SNHLY and FYNNEI. J was trimmed by 0 bases and V by 4 bases; bases with no gene match: 14. This CDR3 spans 19 amino acids. The chain's CDR3 is CASSGGTTGAQGSYNEQFF. CDR3 sequence (DNA): TGTGCCAGCAGTGGGGGGACGACAGGGGCCCAGGGCTCCTACAATGAGCAGTTCTTC.

V gene TRBV19 combines with J gene TRBJ2-1; 13 bases are a match to TRBD2. V lost 4 bases, J lost 5 bases, and 2 bases stayed unmatched. The CDR3 contains 15 residues. Germline lookup yields CDR1 LNHDA and CDR2 SQIVND (reference sequence). The CDR3 DNA reads as TGTGCCAGTAGTAAACTAGCGGGGGGGGACAATGAGCAGTTCTTC. It specifies CASSKLAGGDNEQFF. The full variable domain, with the rest looked up from reference TRBV19 and TRBJ2-1, is DGGITQSPKYLFRKEGQNVTLSCEQNLNHDAMYWYRQDPGQGLRLIYYSQIVNDFQKGDIAEGYSVSREKKESFPLTVTSAQKNPTAFYLCASSKLAGGDNEQFFGPGTRLTVL.